One sample yielded the 26 T cell receptor beta chains listed below, sequenced in a study of spatial heterogeneity in lung cancer. Time point denoted: sample taken at primary tumor resection. Unsorted whole RNA of tumor, nontumor lung or frozen PBMC was sequenced. TCRdb called the 5' RACE reads again in MiXCR, with one record for every CDR3 protein. The data contain approximately 52,000 distinct CDR3 sequences, roughly 6.5% of them singletons. The starting material was PBMCs, obtained at surgery. These receptors were obtained from a female donor with early-stage non-small cell lung cancer.

This clonotype was counted at least ten times. The chain carries TRBV3-1 and TRBJ2-1; TRBD2 agrees at 8 bases. The CDR3 contains 14 residues. Germline lookup yields CDR1 LGHDT and CDR2 YNNKEL (reference sequence). Trimming took 4 bases from V and 5 from J; bases not matched to a gene: 4. The CDR3 bases are TGTGCCAGCAGCCGCGGGGGGCTCAACAATGAGCAGTTCTTC. Its protein product is CASSRGGLNNEQFF.

This clonotype has a count of ten or more. The chain joins TRBV6-5 to TRBJ1-6, with 8 bases matching TRBD1. This CDR3 is built from 14 residues. Germline assignment: CDR1 MNHEY and CDR2 SVGAGI. With V trimmed by 8 bases and J by 10 bases, 10 bases remained unmatched. The CDR3 loop is CASGSDRGGSPLHF. The CDR3 bases are TGTGCCAGCGGATCAGACAGGGGCGGCTCACCCCTCCACTTT.

This clonotype was recorded at least ten times. This rearrangement joins TRBV10-1 to TRBJ2-1; D uncertain. Germline CDR1 is WNHNN and CDR2 is SYGVQD (reference sequence). The CDR3 extends over 10 amino acids. V was clipped by 3 bases and J by 8 bases, with 2 bases between them. CDR3 loop: CASSDYEQFF. In nucleotides, the CDR3 is TGCGCCAGCAGTGACTATGAGCAGTTCTTC.

The CDR3 coding sequence is TGTGCCAGCAGTTTATACCCTCGGGGGGGCCGTGGAAACATTCAGTACTTC. It specifies CASSLYPRGGRGNIQYF. V usage is TRBV27 and J usage is TRBJ2-4; 8 bases align to TRBD2. CDR3 length: 17 amino acids. V lost 1 base, J lost 6 bases, and 11 bases stayed unmatched. Looked up from germline, CDR1 is MNHEY and CDR2 is SMNVEV (reference sequence).

This clonotype was picked up a small number of times. This chain uses TRBV6-5 with TRBJ1-6; D call uncertain. The CDR3 has 14 residues. Trimming took off 2 bases at V and 6 bases at J, with 8 bases between the two ends. CDR1 is MNHEY, CDR2 SVGAGI, per germline. CDR3 sequence reads: CASSYGGPNSPLHF. Here the CDR3 DNA reads TGTGCCAGCAGTTACGGCGGGCCTAATTCACCCCTCCACTTT.

This clonotype has ten or more counts. V usage is TRBV5-1 and J usage is TRBJ2-7, with D perhaps TRBD1 (5 bases). The V end was cut by 0 bases, the J end by 3 bases, with 10 bases between. The CDR3 sequence is 14 residues long. Germline CDR1 and CDR2: SGHRS and YFSETQ. CDR3 DNA sequence: TGCGCCAGCAGCTTGGGTGGGGCTATCTACGAGCAGTACTTC. It translates to CASSLGGAIYEQYF.

This clonotype was counted ten times or more. The chain links TRBV2 to TRBJ2-2; D gene ambiguous. CDR1 is SNHLY and CDR2 is FYNNEI in the germline V gene. This CDR3 region has 13 residues. The V end lost 4 bases, the J end lost 1 base, and 4 bases lay between the germline ends. CDR3 in DNA: TGTGCCAGCAGTGTCGGGAACACCGGGGAGCTGTTTTTT. It is translated as CASSVGNTGELFF.

This clonotype was seen ten or more times. The chain carries TRBV19 and TRBJ1-5, with D tentatively TRBD1 (6 bases). In germline, CDR1 is LNHDA, CDR2 SQIVND (reference sequence). The V end lost 8 bases, the J end lost 3 bases, and 11 bases lay between the germline ends. There are 13 residues in the CDR3. CDR3 region: CASADRLNQPQHF. In DNA, the CDR3 is TGTGCCAGTGCCGACAGGCTCAATCAGCCCCAGCATTTT.

This clonotype was recorded many times. The chain is built from TRBV5-4 and TRBJ2-6; D is unresolved. The length of the CDR3 is 14 residues. V was trimmed by 4 bases and J by 0 bases, leaving 5 bases between them. Germline V gives CDR1 SGHNT, CDR2 YYREEE (reference sequence). The CDR3 DNA reads TGTGCCAGCAGCCCTCTCTCTGGGGCCAACGTCCTGACTTTC. This sequence encodes CASSPLSGANVLTF.

The table lists this clonotype with many counts. The chain recombines TRBV7-9 with TRBJ2-2; a possible D gene is TRBD1 (5 bases). The CDR3 is 16 amino acids. V lost 3 bases, J lost 6 bases, and 17 bases lay in between. Germline V gives CDR1 SEHNR, CDR2 FQNEAQ (reference sequence). CDR3 in amino acids: CASSLLPPQAAGELFF. The CDR3 DNA follows: TGTGCCAGCAGCTTGCTCCCCCCACAGGCGGCCGGGGAGCTGTTTTTT.

Many counts were recorded for this clonotype. The chain links TRBV29-1 to TRBJ2-3, with D perhaps TRBD1 (6 bases). Germline V CDR1 and CDR2: SQVTM, ANQGSEA. V was pared by 3 bases and J by 7 bases, with 11 bases between. The CDR3 totals 12 residues. Here the CDR3 DNA reads TGCAGCGTTGAGCTAACAGGGAATACGCAGTATTTT. Its protein product is CSVELTGNTQYF.

V is TRBV7-3 and J is TRBJ2-3; TRBD2 matches 7 bases. V was pared by 5 bases and J by 1 base, with 9 bases of the junction left unmatched. In germline, CDR1 is SGHTA, CDR2 FQGTGA. This CDR3 contains 16 residues. CDR3 loop: CASSLRTAGGTDTQYF. The CDR3 DNA reads as TGTGCCAGCAGCCTCCGAACGGCGGGGGGCACAGATACGCAGTATTTT.

The rearrangement uses TRBV23-1 and TRBJ2-5, with 11 bases lining up with TRBD1. TRBV23-1 is an open reading frame, and its role is uncertain. This CDR3 region has 16 residues. With V trimmed by 4 bases and J by 2 bases, 6 bases remained unmatched. The CDR3 sequence is CASSLPGTGGQETQYF. For the CDR3, the DNA is TGCGCCAGCAGTCTCCCCGGGACAGGGGGGCAAGAGACCCAGTACTTC.

This clonotype was picked up many times. The CDR3 reads CSAFAGARQYF. The CDR3 coding sequence is TGCAGTGCTTTTGCAGGGGCTCGGCAGTACTTC. The chain employs TRBV20-1 and TRBJ2-7; D is possibly TRBD1 (6 bases). The CDR3 loop spans 11 amino acids. Germline CDR1 DFQATT, CDR2 SNEGSKA (reference sequence). Trimming removed 5 bases at V and 9 bases at J, with 14 bases between.

This clonotype showed up many times. This chain uses TRBV2 with TRBJ1-3; 10 nucleotides match TRBD1. The CDR3 is made up of 15 amino acids. The J segment lost 2 bases and the V segment lost 6 bases, leaving 4 bases of the junction unmatched. CDR1 is SNHLY and CDR2 is FYNNEI in the germline V gene. The CDR3, as DNA: TGTGCCAGCAGAGACGGGACAGGGGCTGGAAACACCATATATTTT. Its translation: CASRDGTGAGNTIYF.

This clonotype was seen repeatedly, ten times or more. The chain carries TRBV7-9 and TRBJ2-2; the D gene is possibly TRBD1 (6 bases). The V gene lost 7 bases and the J gene lost 2 bases, with 17 bases spanning the gap. Per the germline V gene, CDR1 is SEHNR and CDR2 is FQNEAQ (reference sequence). The CDR3 extends over 16 amino acids. The CDR3 loop reads CASNEPTGINTGELFF. The CDR3 DNA sequence: TGTGCCAGCAACGAACCTACAGGGATTAACACCGGGGAGCTGTTTTTT.

This clonotype came up a few times. The CDR3 nucleotides read TGTGCCAGTAGTCTGGATATCGGATCCTACGAGCAGTACTTC. Its protein product is CASSLDIGSYEQYF. This rearrangement joins TRBV19 to TRBJ2-7; D remains ambiguous. The CDR3 runs to 14 residues. CDR1 LNHDA and CDR2 SQIVND come from the germline V gene (reference sequence). V was trimmed by 5 bases and J by 1 base, leaving 12 bases between them.

At least ten counts were recorded for this clonotype. V gene TRBV20-1 combines with J gene TRBJ1-1; no clear D gene. From germline, CDR1 is DFQATT and CDR2 SNEGSKA (reference sequence). This CDR3 region has 12 residues. Trimming cost V 2 bases and J 5 bases, with 9 bases left between them. DNA for the CDR3: TGCAGTGCTAGATCGAGTGGTACTGAAGCTTTCTTT. Amino acid sequence: CSARSSGTEAFF.

CDR3 sequence (DNA): TGTGCCAGCAGTTTAAGGCAGTTGGTTGGATACGAGCAGTACTTC. It is translated as CASSLRQLVGYEQYF. This chain uses TRBV27 with TRBJ2-7; D is undetermined. CDR1 and CDR2 (germline): MNHEY, SMNVEV (reference sequence). The CDR3 runs to 15 residues. The germline V and J ends were trimmed by 2 bases and 4 bases, with 15 bases remaining between them.

This clonotype was detected ten times or more. CDR3 DNA: TGCGCCAGCAGCTTGGGAGGGGAAACCTCCTACGAGCAGTACTTC. It codes for CASSLGGETSYEQYF. J is TRBJ2-7 and V is TRBV5-1; perhaps D is TRBD1 or TRBD2 (5 bases each). The V and J ends lost 0 bases and 0 bases respectively, with 10 bases between them. The germline V gene encodes CDR1 SGHRS and CDR2 YFSETQ. The CDR3 runs 15 residues.

The table lists this clonotype with a few counts. The chain has TRBV7-3 and TRBJ1-6, with D hard to call. CDR1 and CDR2 from the germline V gene are SGHTA and FQGTGA. The CDR3 consists of 13 residues. The germline V and J ends were trimmed by 5 bases and 8 bases, with 10 bases remaining between them. The CDR3 coding sequence is TGTGCCAGCAGCCTGAGGATGGATTCACCCCTCCACTTT. The encoded protein is CASSLRMDSPLHF. Full variable domain (outside the CDR3, taken from reference TRBV7-3 and TRBJ1-6): GAGVSQTPSNKVTEKGKYVELRCDPISGHTALYWYRQSLGQGPEFLIYFQGTGAADDSGLPNDRFFAVRPEGSVSTLKIQRTERGDSAVYLCASSLRMDSPLHFGNGTRLTVT.

This clonotype was seen a handful of times. This chain connects TRBV24-1 to TRBJ2-1; D may correspond to TRBD1 or TRBD2 (5 bases each). This CDR3 has 15 amino acids. Germline CDR1 is KGHDR and CDR2 is SFDVKD. V was cut by 3 bases and J by 5 bases, with 13 bases left in between. CDR3 amino acids: CATSDRPVGHNEQFF. Here the CDR3 DNA reads TGTGCCACCAGTGATCGACCGGTGGGACACAATGAGCAGTTCTTC.

This clonotype has a count of ten or more. V gene TRBV28 combines with J gene TRBJ1-1, with 8 bases matching TRBD1. This CDR3 spans 12 amino acids. Germline values: CDR1 MDHEN, CDR2 SYDVKM. Trimming took 4 bases from V and 10 from J; bases not matched to a gene: 5. CDR3 nucleotide sequence: TGTGCCAGCAGTTCCCGGACAGGGACAGCTTTCTTT. Residues: CASSSRTGTAFF.

This clonotype was counted at least ten times. V gene TRBV20-1 combines with J gene TRBJ2-1; 10 bases are shared with TRBD2. Germline V CDR1 and CDR2: DFQATT, SNEGSKA (reference sequence). Trimming cost V 4 bases and J 6 bases; bases outside gene matches: 9. The CDR3 is made up of 15 amino acids. CDR3 nucleotides: TGCAGTGCTAATGGAGGAGGGACTAGCGTCAATGAGCAGTTCTTC. This gives the protein CSANGGGTSVNEQFF.

V and J are TRBV21-1 and TRBJ1-4; TRBD1 is taken as the D call from the table, unchecked against the DNA. TRBV21-1 is an annotated pseudogene. This CDR3 region has 15 residues. CDR3 sequence: CASLDRDATNEKLFF. CDR3 in DNA: TGTGCCAGCCTCGACAGGGATGCAACTAATGAAAAACTGTTTTTT.

Regarding this clonotype: It may be a read error: a sequence one base away is much more abundant. The rearrangement joins TRBV5-6 to TRBJ2-3; 10 nucleotides align to TRBD2. This CDR3 spans 16 amino acids. Germline CDR1 SGHDT, CDR2 YYEEEE. CDR3 DNA: TGTGCCAGCAGAGGACTAGCGGATCCACGCACAGATATGCAGTATTTT. This gives the protein CASRGLADPRTDMQYF.